The TCR beta chain described here comes from a study of T cell responses to AZD1222 COVID-19 vaccine. General study results and limits: The peak T cell response came first, and repertoires were sampled only after it. Spike-wide coverage was observed for vaccine-associated CD4 TCRs, with dominant responses at 160-218 and 743-854.

Details on this clone: Its target is not known.

Only in-frame clones appear in the TCRdb table, and some are missing; sequencing was by immunoSEQ multiplex PCR. Among 150,000 to 200,000 clones listed, approximately 94% were seen once. The origin of this receptor is an adult in good health. The source material was peripheral blood, sampled on day 0 of AZD1222 vaccination.

The CDR3 is CSVDPLRGMGGYTF. The CDR3 coding sequence is TGCAGCGTTGATCCCCTCAGGGGGATGGGTGGCTACACCTTC. The chain combines TRBV29-1 with TRBJ1-2; TRBD1 aligns across 7 bases. CDR3 size: 14 residues. Germline CDR1 is SQVTM and CDR2 is ANQGSEA. V lost 3 bases to trimming and J lost 7 bases; unmatched junction nucleotides: 11.